The 9 T cell receptor beta chains listed next were all sequenced from one sample in a study of cytotoxic CD8 clonotypes in ibrutinib-treated CLL. Measured with immunoSEQ multiplex PCR; TCRdb has only the in-frame clones, and not every one. Found here are tens of thousands of clones, around 84% of them singletons; the top ten hold roughly 5.4%. The specimen was PBMCs, collected before ibrutinib treatment. Source of these receptors: a human donor with chronic lymphocytic leukemia.

This clone was detected only once. This chain connects TRBV18 to TRBJ2-2; the D gene is possibly TRBD2 (6 bases). Trimming removed 2 bases from V and 0 bases from J, with 13 bases in between. The germline V gene encodes CDR1 KGHSH and CDR2 LQKENI. The CDR3 has 17 residues. The CDR3 DNA reads as TGTGCCAGCTCACCAATGGGACGGGGGACGAACACCGGGGAGCTGTTTTTT. Its translation is CASSPMGRGTNTGELFF.

The genes are TRBV6-1 and TRBJ2-7; D might be TRBD1 (5 bases). Germline lookup yields CDR1 MNHNS and CDR2 SASEGT. Trimming took 0 bases from V and 0 from J, leaving 18 bases between them. The CDR3 consists of 18 residues. The chain's CDR3 is CASSEARWGTIRSYEQYF. CDR3 nucleotides: TGTGCCAGCAGTGAAGCGAGGTGGGGCACCATACGCTCCTACGAGCAGTACTTC.

This clone was detected only a few times. This chain joins TRBV19 and TRBJ2-3; D might be TRBD1 (5 bases). The CDR3 covers 16 residues. Trimming removed 4 bases from V and 6 bases from J, with 20 bases in between. Germline V gives CDR1 LNHDA, CDR2 SQIVND (reference sequence). CDR3 protein: CASSTLDSRLHDTQYF. The CDR3 nucleotides read TGTGCCAGTAGTACCCTCGACAGTAGGCTCCACGATACGCAGTATTTT.

This clone was detected a few times. The chain employs TRBV28 and TRBJ1-1; D ambiguous. This CDR3 is built from 12 residues. Germline V gene data show CDR1 as MDHEN and CDR2 as SYDVKM. V lost 3 bases, J lost 4 bases, and 6 bases lay in between. Here the CDR3 DNA reads TGTGCCAGCAGTTTTATGGGCACTGAAGCTTTCTTT. Translating gives CASSFMGTEAFF.

This chain joins TRBV19 and TRBJ2-1; 10 nucleotides align to TRBD2. Looked up from germline, CDR1 is LNHDA and CDR2 is SQIVND (reference sequence). This CDR3 spans 15 amino acids. V dropped 3 bases and J dropped 2; count of bases not matched to a gene: 1. The CDR3 DNA is TGTGCCAGTAGTATTACTAGCGGGACCTACAATGAGCAGTTCTTC. Translating gives CASSITSGTYNEQFF.

The genes are TRBV4-1 and TRBJ1-5, with TRBD1 matching 10 bases. Looked up from germline, CDR1 is MGHRA and CDR2 is YSYEKL. The junction had 9 bases not matched to a gene; V was cut back by 0 bases and J by 4 bases. CDR3 length: 18 amino acids. In DNA, the CDR3 is TGCGCCAGCAGCCAAGATAGAGACAGGGGGCATCCGAATCAGCCCCAGCATTTT. Protein sequence: CASSQDRDRGHPNQPQHF.

The CDR3 sequence: CAWSVRGNYGYTF. The CDR3 DNA is TGTGCCTGGAGTGTACGGGGTAACTATGGCTACACCTTC. The V and J genes are TRBV30 and TRBJ1-2; D unresolved. Trimming removed 0 bases from V and 1 base from J, with 6 bases in between. The CDR3 is 13 residues long. Germline V gives CDR1 GTSNPN, CDR2 SVGIG (reference sequence). Looking up the rest from reference TRBV30 and TRBJ1-2 gives the full variable domain: SQTIHQWPATLVQPVGSPLSLECTVEGTSNPNLYWYRQAAGRGLQLLFYSVGIGQISSEVPQNLSASRPQDRQFILSSKKLLLSDSGFYLCAWSVRGNYGYTFGSGTRLTVV.

The rearrangement links TRBV5-1 to TRBJ2-5, with TRBD2 matching over 9 bases. The germline gives CDR1 SGHRS, CDR2 YFSETQ. Trimming took 10 bases from V and 1 from J; bases not matched to a gene: 8. CDR3 length: 14 residues. CDR3 nucleotides: TGCGCCGGAAGCGCGGGAGGGGTCCAAGAGACCCAGTACTTC. The encoded protein is CAGSAGGVQETQYF. The variable domain in full, with the rest retrieved from reference TRBV5-1 and TRBJ2-5, is KAGVTQTPRYLIKTRGQQVTLSCSPISGHRSVSWYQQTPGQGLQFLFEYFSETQRNKGNFPGRFSGRQFSNSRSEMNVSTLELGDSALYLCAGSAGGVQETQYFGPGTRLLVL.

The genes are TRBV30 and TRBJ2-7; perhaps TRBD1 as D (5 bases). Deletions cut 2 bases from V and 5 bases from J, with 16 bases between. Germline-derived CDR1 and CDR2 are GTSNPN and SVGIG (reference sequence). This CDR3 has 14 residues. CDR3 nucleotides: TGTGCCTGGAGTCCTGCCGGTATCAGGGACGAGCAGTACTTC. Translating it yields CAWSPAGIRDEQYF.